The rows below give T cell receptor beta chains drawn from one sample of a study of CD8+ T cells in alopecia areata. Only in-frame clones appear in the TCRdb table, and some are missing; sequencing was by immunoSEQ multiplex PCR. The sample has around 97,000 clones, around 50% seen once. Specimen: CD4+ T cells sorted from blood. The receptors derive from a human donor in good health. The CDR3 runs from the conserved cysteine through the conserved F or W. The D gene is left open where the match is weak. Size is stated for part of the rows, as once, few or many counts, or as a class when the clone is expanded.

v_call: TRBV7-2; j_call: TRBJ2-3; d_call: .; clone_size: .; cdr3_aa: CASSLPGTDTQYF; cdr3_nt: TGTGCCAGCAGCCTACCCGGCACAGATACGCAGTATTTT
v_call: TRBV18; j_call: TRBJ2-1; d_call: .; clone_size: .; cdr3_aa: CASSPTLSSYNEQFF; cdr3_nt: TGTGCCAGCTCTCCGACCTTGAGCTCCTACAATGAGCAGTTCTTC
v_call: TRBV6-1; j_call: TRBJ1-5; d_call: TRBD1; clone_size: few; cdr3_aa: CASRGTGALTQPQHF; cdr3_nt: TGTGCCAGCAGAGGGACAGGTGCGTTGACCCAGCCCCAGCATTTT
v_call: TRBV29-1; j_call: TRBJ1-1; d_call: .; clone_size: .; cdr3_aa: CSVVDSNTEAFF; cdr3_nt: TGCAGCGTTGTGGACAGCAACACTGAAGCTTTCTTT
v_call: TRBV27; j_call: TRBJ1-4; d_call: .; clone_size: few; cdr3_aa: CATRGDATNEKLFF; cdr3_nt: TGTGCCACCCGGGGGGACGCAACTAATGAAAAACTGTTTTTT
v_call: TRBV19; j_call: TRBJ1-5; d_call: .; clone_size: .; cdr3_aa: CASSIQESTPQHF; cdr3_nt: TGTGCCAGTAGTATCCAGGAGAGTACTCCCCAGCATTTT
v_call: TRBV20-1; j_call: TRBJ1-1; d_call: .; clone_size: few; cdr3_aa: CSASPNTEAFF; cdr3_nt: TGCAGTGCTAGCCCGAACACTGAAGCTTTCTTT
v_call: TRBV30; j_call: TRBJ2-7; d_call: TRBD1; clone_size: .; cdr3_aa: CAWTTGTVYEQYF; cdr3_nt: TGTGCCTGGACGACTGGGACAGTCTACGAGCAGTACTTC
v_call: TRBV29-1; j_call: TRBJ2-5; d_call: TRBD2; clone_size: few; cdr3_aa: CSVTGGAGKETQYF; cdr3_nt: TGCAGCGTGACGGGGGGGGCTGGGAAGGAGACCCAGTACTTC
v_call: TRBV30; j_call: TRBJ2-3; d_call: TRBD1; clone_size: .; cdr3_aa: CAWSFPRGLYF; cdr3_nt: TGTGCCTGGAGTTTCCCCAGGGGGCTGTATTTT
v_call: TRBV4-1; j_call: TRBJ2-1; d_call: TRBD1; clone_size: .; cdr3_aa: CASSQDWGTGRTDEQFF; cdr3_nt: TGCGCCAGCAGCCAAGATTGGGGGACAGGGAGGACCGATGAGCAGTTCTTC
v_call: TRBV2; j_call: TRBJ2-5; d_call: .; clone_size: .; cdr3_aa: CASRLREVFGETQYF; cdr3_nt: TGTGCCAGCAGATTAAGAGAGGTGTTTGGAGAGACCCAGTACTTC
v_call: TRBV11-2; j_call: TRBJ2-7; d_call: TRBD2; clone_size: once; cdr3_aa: CASTPGLGAGEQYF; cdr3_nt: TGTGCCAGCACCCCGGGACTAGGTGCGGGGGAGCAGTACTTC
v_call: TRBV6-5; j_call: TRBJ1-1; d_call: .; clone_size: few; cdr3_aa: CASRRGGRGNTEAFF; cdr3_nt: TGTGCCAGCCGGAGGGGTGGCAGGGGCAACACTGAAGCTTTCTTT
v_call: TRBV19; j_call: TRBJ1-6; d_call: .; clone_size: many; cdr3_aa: CASSETENSPLHF; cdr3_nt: TGTGCCAGTAGTGAGACGGAAAATTCACCCCTCCACTTT
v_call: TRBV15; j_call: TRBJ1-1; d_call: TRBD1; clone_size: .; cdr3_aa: CATSRTTGVPEAFF; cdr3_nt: TGTGCCACCAGCAGGACAACAGGGGTCCCTGAAGCTTTCTTT
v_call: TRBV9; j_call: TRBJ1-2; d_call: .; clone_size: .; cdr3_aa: CASSIDTFPSGYTF; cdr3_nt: TGTGCCAGCAGCATCGACACCTTCCCCTCTGGCTACACCTTC
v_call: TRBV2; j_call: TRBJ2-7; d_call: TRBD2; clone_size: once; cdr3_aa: CASSREGSSYEQYF; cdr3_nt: TGTGCCAGCAGTAGGGAGGGGAGCTCCTACGAGCAGTACTTC
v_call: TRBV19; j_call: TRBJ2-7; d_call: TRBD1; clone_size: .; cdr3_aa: CASAVGTGRYEQYF; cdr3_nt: TGTGCCAGTGCTGTCGGGACAGGGCGCTACGAGCAGTACTTC
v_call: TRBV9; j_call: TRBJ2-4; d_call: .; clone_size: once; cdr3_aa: CASGGGSLINIQYF; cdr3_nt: TGTGCCAGCGGAGGGGGCAGCCTGATAAACATTCAGTACTTC
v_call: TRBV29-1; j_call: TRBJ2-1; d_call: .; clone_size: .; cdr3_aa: CSVGGLFNNEQFF; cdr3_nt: TGCAGCGTTGGAGGGCTGTTCAACAATGAGCAGTTCTTC
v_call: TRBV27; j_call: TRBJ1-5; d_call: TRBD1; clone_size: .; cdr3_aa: CASSSDRGQPQHF; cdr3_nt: TGTGCCAGCAGTTCCGACAGGGGCCAGCCCCAGCATTTT
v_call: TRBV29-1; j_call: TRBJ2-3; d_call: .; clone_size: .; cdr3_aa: CSVGGYTDTQYF; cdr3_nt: TGCAGCGTTGGTGGGTACACAGATACGCAGTATTTT
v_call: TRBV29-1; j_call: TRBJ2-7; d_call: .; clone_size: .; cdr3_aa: CSTLGLPYEQYF; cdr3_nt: TGCAGCACCCTCGGGTTGCCCTACGAGCAGTACTTC
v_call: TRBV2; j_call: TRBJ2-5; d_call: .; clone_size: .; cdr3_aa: CASSEVTGSMETQYF; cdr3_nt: TGTGCCAGCAGTGAAGTAACAGGGAGTATGGAGACCCAGTACTTC
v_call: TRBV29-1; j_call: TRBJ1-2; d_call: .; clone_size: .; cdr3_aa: CSVVKGDNYGYTF; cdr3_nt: TGCAGCGTTGTGAAAGGTGATAACTATGGCTACACCTTC
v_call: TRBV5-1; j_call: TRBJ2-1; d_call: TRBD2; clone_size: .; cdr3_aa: CASSYREGNEQFF; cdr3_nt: TGCGCCAGCAGCTACCGGGAGGGTAATGAGCAGTTCTTC
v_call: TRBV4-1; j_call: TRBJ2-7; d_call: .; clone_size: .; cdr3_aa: CASSLIGAGGNYEQYF; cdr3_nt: TGCGCCAGCAGCCTGATAGGGGCAGGGGGGAACTACGAGCAGTACTTC
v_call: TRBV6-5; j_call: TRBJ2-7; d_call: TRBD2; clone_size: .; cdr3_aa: CASSTLAGASYEQYF; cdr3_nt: TGTGCCAGCAGCACCCTAGCGGGGGCCTCCTACGAGCAGTACTTC
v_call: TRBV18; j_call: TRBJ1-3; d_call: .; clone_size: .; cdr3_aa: CASSPNQLAGTTGNTIYF; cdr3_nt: TGTGCCAGCTCACCGAACCAACTTGCCGGGACGACTGGAAACACCATATATTTT
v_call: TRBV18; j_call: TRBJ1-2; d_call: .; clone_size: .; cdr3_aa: CASSPGSTIRGGYGYTF; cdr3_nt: TGTGCCAGCTCCCCGGGATCCACGATCCGAGGGGGATATGGCTACACCTTC
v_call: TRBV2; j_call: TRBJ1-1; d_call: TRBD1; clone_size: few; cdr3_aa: CASSGDSYTEAFF; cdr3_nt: TGTGCCAGCAGTGGGGACAGCTACACTGAAGCTTTCTTT
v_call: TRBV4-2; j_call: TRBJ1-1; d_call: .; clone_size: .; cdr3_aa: CASSQQNTEAFF; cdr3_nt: TGTGCCAGCAGCCAGCAGAACACTGAAGCTTTCTTT
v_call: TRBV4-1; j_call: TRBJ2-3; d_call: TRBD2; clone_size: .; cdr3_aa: CASSQGTSGGARTQYF; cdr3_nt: TGCGCCAGCAGCCAAGGGACTAGCGGGGGGGCGAGAACGCAGTATTTT
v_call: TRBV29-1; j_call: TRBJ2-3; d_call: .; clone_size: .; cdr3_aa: CSVDGPDSASTDTQYF; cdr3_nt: TGCAGCGTGGACGGGCCAGACTCCGCTAGCACAGATACGCAGTATTTT
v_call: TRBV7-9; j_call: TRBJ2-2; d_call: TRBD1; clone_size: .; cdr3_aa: CASRADREAGELFF; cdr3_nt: TGTGCCAGCAGGGCGGACAGGGAGGCCGGGGAGCTGTTTTTT
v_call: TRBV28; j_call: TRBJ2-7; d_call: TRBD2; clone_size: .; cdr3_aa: CASIGGSYEQYF; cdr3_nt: TGTGCCAGCATCGGGGGGTCCTACGAGCAGTACTTC
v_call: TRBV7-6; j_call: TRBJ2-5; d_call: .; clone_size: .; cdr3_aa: CASSDRGLVGQYF; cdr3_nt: TGTGCCAGCAGTGATAGGGGCCTCGTAGGGCAGTACTTC
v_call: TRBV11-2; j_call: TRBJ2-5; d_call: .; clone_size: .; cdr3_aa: CASSLFTGEETQYF; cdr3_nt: TGTGCCAGCAGCTTATTCACCGGGGAAGAGACCCAGTACTTC
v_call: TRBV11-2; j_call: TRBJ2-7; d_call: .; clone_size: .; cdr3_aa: CASSLADYEQYF; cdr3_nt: TGTGCCAGCAGCTTAGCGGACTACGAGCAGTACTTC
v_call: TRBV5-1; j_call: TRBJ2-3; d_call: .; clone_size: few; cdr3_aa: CASSPSRVWTDTQYF; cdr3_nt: TGCGCCAGCAGCCCCTCTAGGGTTTGGACAGATACGCAGTATTTT
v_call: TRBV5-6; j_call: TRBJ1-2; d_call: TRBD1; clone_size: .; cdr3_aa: CASSPRGTDGYTF; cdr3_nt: TGTGCCAGCAGCCCCCGGGGGACAGATGGCTACACCTTC
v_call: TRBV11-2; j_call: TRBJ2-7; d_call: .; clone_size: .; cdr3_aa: CASSGRVYEQYF; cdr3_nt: TGTGCCAGCAGCGGCAGGGTTTACGAGCAGTACTTC
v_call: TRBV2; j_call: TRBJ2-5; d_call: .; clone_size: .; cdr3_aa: CASYAVVDSLQETQYF; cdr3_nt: TGTGCCAGCTACGCCGTGGTGGACAGCCTTCAAGAGACCCAGTACTTC
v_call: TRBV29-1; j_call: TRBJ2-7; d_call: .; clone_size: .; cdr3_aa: CSVVLGGPSYEQYF; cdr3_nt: TGCAGCGTTGTTCTAGGGGGGCCTTCCTACGAGCAGTACTTC
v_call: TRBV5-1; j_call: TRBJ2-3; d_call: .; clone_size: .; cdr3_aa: CASSLVPGTDTQYF; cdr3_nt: TGCGCCAGCAGCTTGGTTCCCGGCACAGATACGCAGTATTTT